These T cell receptor beta chains were read from a single sample in a study of identical twins. One entry per CDR3 protein results from TCRdb running MiXCR on the 5' RACE reads. The sample yields approximately 500,000 distinct CDR3 sequences, approximately 24% seen once. These data also featured in a second study, about T cells expressing NK-cell markers.

The sample comprised CD4+ T cells sorted from blood. The receptors derive from a woman aged 18-30 years in good health. Each CDR3 is given with its conserved first and last residue. The D gene is left open where the match is weak. Clone sizes are given selectively: once, few, many, or a class where the clone is expanded.

>.|.|TRBJ1-3|TRBV5-1|17
TGCGCCAGCAGCATAAATTTCCAGGGCTTCTCTGGAAACACCATATATTTT
CASSINFQGFSGNTIYF
>TRBD2|.|TRBJ2-5|TRBV3-1|17
TGTGCCTGCAGTTCCGGGACTAGCGGGAGTCGGGAAGAGACCCAGTACTTC
CACSSGTSGSREETQYF
>.|.|TRBJ2-7|TRBV5-1|13
TGCGCCAGCGGTCAGGGGAACTCCTACGAGCAGTACTTC
CASGQGNSYEQYF
>.|.|TRBJ2-7|TRBV7-9|13
TGTGCCAGCAGCTTACCATTAGTCTACGAGCAGTACTTC
CASSLPLVYEQYF
>TRBD2|.|TRBJ2-1|TRBV5-6|19
TGTGCCAGCAGCTTGTTGACTAGCGGGGGGCGGAGCTCCTACAATGAGCAGTTCTTC
CASSLLTSGGRSSYNEQFF
>.|few|TRBJ2-1|TRBV20-1|14
TGCAGTGCTAGCTGGCGGGTTATGAGGAATGAGCAGTTCTTC
CSASWRVMRNEQFF
>TRBD1|.|TRBJ2-1|TRBV6-1|13
TGTGCCAGCGGGACAGGGCTCTTCAATGAGCAGTTCTTC
CASGTGLFNEQFF
>TRBD2|.|TRBJ2-7|TRBV7-9|14
TGTGCCAGCAGCTTAACTAGCGGTTTGGGGGAGCAGTACTTC
CASSLTSGLGEQYF
>.|.|TRBJ2-1|TRBV7-2|16
TGTGCCAGCAGCTTAGATCCCAGGACGGGATCATTTGAGCAGTTCTTC
CASSLDPRTGSFEQFF
>TRBD1|few|TRBJ2-2|TRBV5-4|15
TGTGCCAGCAGCCGGACAGGGGTCGTCACCGGGGAGCTGTTTTTT
CASSRTGVVTGELFF
>.|few|TRBJ2-1|TRBV7-2|13
TGTGCCAGCAGCTACTTAGCGGCAAATGAGCAGTTCTTC
CASSYLAANEQFF
>.|.|TRBJ2-2|TRBV20-1|17
TGCAGTGCTCCAAACCCGATCGCAAGGGGGAGCACCGGGGAGCTGTTTTTT
CSAPNPIARGSTGELFF
>TRBD2|.|TRBJ2-1|TRBV10-3|12
TGTGCCGCCGGGGGGGGAGGCAATGAGCAGTTCTTC
CAAGGGGNEQFF
>TRBD1|few|TRBJ1-2|TRBV9|15
TGTGCCAGCAGCGGACAGGGTATAAGATTTTATGGCTACACCTTC
CASSGQGIRFYGYTF
>.|.|TRBJ2-4|TRBV2|10
TGTGCCAGCAGGGGAAGAATTTTATTCTTC
CASRGRILFF
>.|.|TRBJ2-4|TRBV14|13
TGTGCCAGCAGCCATGACAGGGAGGCTGTTCAGTACTTC
CASSHDREAVQYF
>TRBD1|.|TRBJ2-5|TRBV18|16
TGTGCCAGCTCACGAGGGACAGGGATGTACCAAGAGACCCAGTACTTC
CASSRGTGMYQETQYF
>TRBD2|few|TRBJ2-1|TRBV12-3/TRBV12-4|21
TGTGCCAGCAGTTTAACGCCCCTTCCTAGCGGGAGGGCCTTAGACTACAATGAGCAGTTCTTC
CASSLTPLPSGRALDYNEQFF
>TRBD1|few|TRBJ1-2|TRBV5-1|14
TGCGCCAGCGGCCGGGACAGGGGAGAGGATGGCTACACCTTC
CASGRDRGEDGYTF
>.|.|TRBJ1-6|TRBV20-1|14
TGCAGTGCTAGAGAGAGCTCCTATAATTCACCCCTCCACTTT
CSARESSYNSPLHF
>TRBD1|.|TRBJ1-5|TRBV18|14
TGTGCCAGCTCCCCCGGACAGGATCATCAGCCCCAGCATTTT
CASSPGQDHQPQHF
>.|few|TRBJ1-1|TRBV29-1|14
TGCAGCGTTCACCTTCGCGGAATGAACACTGAAGCTTTCTTT
CSVHLRGMNTEAFF
>TRBD2|.|TRBJ2-1|TRBV10-2|14
TGCGCCACGTCACTAGCGGGGCTCTACAATGAGCAGTTCTTC
CATSLAGLYNEQFF
>.|few|TRBJ2-2|TRBV11-2|13
TGTGCCAGCAGCCTCTCGGGGGAAGGGGAGCTGTTTTTT
CASSLSGEGELFF
>TRBD2|.|TRBJ2-1|TRBV20-1|14
TGCAGTGTCTTCACTAGCGGGAGTACGAATGAGCAGTTCTTC
CSVFTSGSTNEQFF
>.|.|TRBJ2-7|TRBV12-3/TRBV12-4|13
TGTGCCAGCAGGGAGTCACCCGGTTACGAGCAGTACTTC
CASRESPGYEQYF
>.|.|TRBJ2-7|TRBV20-1|13
TGCAGTGCTAGCCCCCCCTTAGTGGGAGAGCAGTACTTC
CSASPPLVGEQYF
>TRBD1|few|TRBJ2-2|TRBV12-3/TRBV12-4|18
TGTGCCAGCAGAGGAAGGTCAGGGGGCGCGGGGAACACCGGGGAGCTGTTTTTT
CASRGRSGGAGNTGELFF
>.|few|TRBJ2-4|TRBV7-9|14
TGTGCCAGCAGTTACTACCTAGCCAAAAACATTCAGTACTTC
CASSYYLAKNIQYF
>.|.|TRBJ2-7|TRBV12-3/TRBV12-4|13
TGTGCCAGCAGACGTAGCAGCACCTACGAGCAGTACTTC
CASRRSSTYEQYF
>.|.|TRBJ2-7|TRBV9|14
TGTGCCAGCTCAAGGGGGGGGAACTCCTACGAGCAGTACTTC
CASSRGGNSYEQYF
>.|few|TRBJ2-1|TRBV5-1|14
TGCGCCAGCAGCTTCGGGCTAGCTATGGATGAGCAGTTCTTC
CASSFGLAMDEQFF
>.|.|TRBJ1-2|TRBV20-1|11
TGCAGTTCTTATTCCGGGTATGGCTACACCTTC
CSSYSGYGYTF
>.|few|TRBJ1-6|TRBV3-1|16
TGTGCCAGCAGCCAAGAGTGGTGGAGGGGGGGTTCACCCCTCCACTTT
CASSQEWWRGGSPLHF
>.|.|TRBJ1-5|TRBV20-1|14
TGCAGTGCTAGACACGGACAGTCTAATCAGCCCCAGCATTTT
CSARHGQSNQPQHF
>TRBD2|.|TRBJ2-5|TRBV20-1|15
TGCAGTGCTACCCACTGGGGGGGACACCAAGAGACCCAGTACTTC
CSATHWGGHQETQYF
>.|.|TRBJ1-4|TRBV9|14
TGTGCCAGCAGCGTAGGGTCGGGAAATGACAAACTGTTTTTT
CASSVGSGNDKLFF
>.|.|TRBJ2-3|TRBV12-3/TRBV12-4|11
TGTGCCAGCAGCCCCGATAGGGCGTCGTATTTT
CASSPDRASYF
>TRBD2|.|TRBJ2-3|TRBV7-2|17
TGTGCCAGCAGCTCCCCCTACAGGCGGGGGGGCACAGATACGCAGTATTTT
CASSSPYRRGGTDTQYF
>.|few|TRBJ1-5|TRBV6-2/TRBV6-3|14
TGTGCCAGCAGTTGGGGTAGTGGCGTGCAGCCCCAGCATTTT
CASSWGSGVQPQHF
>.|few|TRBJ2-7|TRBV10-3|14
TGTGCCATCAGTGAGGTTCGGGATATTTACGAGCAGTACTTC
CAISEVRDIYEQYF
>.|.|TRBJ2-3|TRBV20-1|14
TGCAGTGCAACCGGGACTCCATCCCCAGATACGCAGTATTTT
CSATGTPSPDTQYF
>TRBD2|.|TRBJ2-1|TRBV10-3|15
TGTGCCATCAGTGAGTGGCTAGCGGGTATCGATGAGCAGTTCTTC
CAISEWLAGIDEQFF
>TRBD2|few|TRBJ2-2|TRBV7-3|15
TGTGCCAGCAGCATTACTAGCGGGGGAACCGGGGAGCTGTTTTTT
CASSITSGGTGELFF
>.|many|TRBJ2-3|TRBV11-2|16
TGTGCCAGCGAAACCGCAGGGGCCTCCTCAACAGATACGCAGTATTTT
CASETAGASSTDTQYF
>TRBD1|many|TRBJ2-7|TRBV12-3/TRBV12-4|14
TGTGCCAGCAGTCTCCGACAGGGGTCGAACATTCTGTACTTC
CASSLRQGSNILYF
>.|few|TRBJ2-4|TRBV12-5|12
TGTGCTAGTGGTGACTTTGGAGACATTCAGTACTTC
CASGDFGDIQYF
>TRBD2|.|TRBJ2-5|TRBV27|16
TGTGCCAGCAGTTCTCTAGCGGGGGCCACCGGAGAGACCCAGTACTTC
CASSSLAGATGETQYF